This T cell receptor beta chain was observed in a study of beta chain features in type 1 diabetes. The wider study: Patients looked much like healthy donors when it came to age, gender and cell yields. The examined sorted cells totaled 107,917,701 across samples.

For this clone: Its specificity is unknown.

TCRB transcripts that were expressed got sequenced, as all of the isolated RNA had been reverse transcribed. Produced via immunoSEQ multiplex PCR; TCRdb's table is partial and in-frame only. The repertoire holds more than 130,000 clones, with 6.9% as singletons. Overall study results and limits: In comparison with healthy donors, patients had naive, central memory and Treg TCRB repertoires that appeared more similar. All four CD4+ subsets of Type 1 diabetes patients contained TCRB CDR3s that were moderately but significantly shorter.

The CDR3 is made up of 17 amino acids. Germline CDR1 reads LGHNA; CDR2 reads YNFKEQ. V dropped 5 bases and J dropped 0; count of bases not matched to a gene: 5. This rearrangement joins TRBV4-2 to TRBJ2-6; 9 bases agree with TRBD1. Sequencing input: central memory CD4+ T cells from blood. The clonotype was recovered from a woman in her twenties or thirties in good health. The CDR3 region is CASSTDRGRSGANVLTF. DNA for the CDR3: TGTGCCAGCAGCACGGACAGGGGTCGCTCTGGGGCCAACGTCCTGACTTTC.